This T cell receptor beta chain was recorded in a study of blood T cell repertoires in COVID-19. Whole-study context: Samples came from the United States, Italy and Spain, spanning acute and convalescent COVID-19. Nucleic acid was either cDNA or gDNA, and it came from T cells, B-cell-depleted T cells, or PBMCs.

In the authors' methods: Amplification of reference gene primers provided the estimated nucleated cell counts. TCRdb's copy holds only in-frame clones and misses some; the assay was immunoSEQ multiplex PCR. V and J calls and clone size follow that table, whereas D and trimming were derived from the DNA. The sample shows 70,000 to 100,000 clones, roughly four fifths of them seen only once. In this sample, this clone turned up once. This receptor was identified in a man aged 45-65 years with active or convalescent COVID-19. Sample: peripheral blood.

Here the CDR3 DNA reads TGCGCCAGCAGCTGGGGAGCCACAGATACGCAGTATTTT. Its translation is CASSWGATDTQYF. The V gene is TRBV5-1, the J gene TRBJ2-3, with TRBD2 as a possible D gene (5 bases). The germline CDR1 and CDR2 sequences are SGHRS and YFSETQ. The V end lost 3 bases, the J end lost 2 bases, and 7 bases lay between the germline ends. The CDR3 runs 13 residues.